These T cell receptor beta chains were read from a single sample in a study of blood T cell repertoires in COVID-19. Clones were read by immunoSEQ multiplex PCR, and TCRdb kept only the in-frame ones, dropping some. Of approximately 300,000 clones in the sample, 80% to 90% are singletons; the top ten hold over 3.5%. The sample comprised PBMCs or T cells enriched from blood (not recorded which). The origin of the receptors is a man aged 25 to 40 who had recovered from COVID-19. CDR3s include the opening cysteine and the closing phenylalanine or tryptophan. D genes are given only for firm matches. The listing skips clone size in some rows; elsewhere it reads once, few, many or a size class.

V	size	D	J	CDR3	DNA
TRBV28	.	.	TRBJ2-2	CASSLHLMTGVTGELFF	TGTGCCAGCAGTTTACACCTTATGACAGGTGTAACCGGGGAGCTGTTTTTT
TRBV10-1	.	.	TRBJ2-3	CAGYGMLAGTDTQYF	TGCGCCGGTTATGGGATGTTAGCGGGCACAGATACGCAGTATTTT
TRBV4-1	.	TRBD1	TRBJ2-7	CASSLGTGGVPSYEQYF	TGCGCCAGCAGCCTCGGTACAGGGGGCGTCCCCTCCTACGAGCAGTACTTC
TRBV28	.	TRBD2	TRBJ2-2	CASNGGGYLSRNTGELFF	TGTGCCAGCAACGGCGGGGGTTATTTAAGTCGGAACACCGGGGAGCTGTTTTTT
TRBV2	few	.	TRBJ1-2	CAFREGIAGNF	TGTGCCTTCAGGGAGGGTATCGCAGGGAACTTC
TRBV11-3	.	TRBD2	TRBJ2-2	CASSWGLAGPGELFF	TGTGCCAGCAGCTGGGGACTAGCGGGACCCGGGGAGCTGTTTTTT
TRBV5-1	.	TRBD1	TRBJ1-3	CASSADRGPGNTIYF	TGCGCCAGCAGCGCGGACAGGGGGCCTGGAAACACCATATATTTT
TRBV27	once	TRBD1	TRBJ2-7	CASSLQGARYEQYF	TGTGCCAGCAGTTTACAGGGGGCGAGGTACGAGCAGTACTTC
TRBV4-1	.	TRBD1	TRBJ2-3	CASSQGWGGTGSDTQYF	TGCGCCAGCAGCCAAGGATGGGGAGGGACAGGGTCAGATACGCAGTATTTT
TRBV7-9	.	.	TRBJ1-1	CASSSQGTMNTEAFF	TGTGCCAGCAGCTCTCAGGGTACAATGAACACTGAAGCTTTCTTT
TRBV6-1	once	TRBD2	TRBJ2-3	CASSDWGAGGPSSDTQYF	TGTGCCAGCAGTGACTGGGGCGCGGGGGGGCCCAGTTCAGATACGCAGTATTTT
TRBV7-2	.	.	TRBJ2-2	CASSFRSSADTGELFF	TGTGCCAGCAGCTTTAGGTCGAGCGCAGACACCGGGGAGCTGTTTTTT
TRBV19	.	.	TRBJ2-5	CASSIGSAAALETQYF	TGTGCCAGTAGTATAGGGTCGGCGGCAGCTCTGGAGACCCAGTACTTC
TRBV19	.	.	TRBJ1-1	CASSLTMTVTEAFF	TGTGCCAGTAGTTTAACGATGACAGTGACTGAAGCTTTCTTT
TRBV7-2	.	TRBD1	TRBJ1-1	CASSWGQGNTEAFF	TGTGCCAGCAGCTGGGGACAGGGAAACACTGAAGCTTTCTTT
TRBV7-9	.	.	TRBJ1-1	CASSLVRVGTEAFF	TGTGCCAGCAGCTTGGTGAGGGTGGGCACTGAAGCTTTCTTT
TRBV2	.	.	TRBJ2-5	CASRPGGALQETQYF	TGTGCCAGCCGGCCCGGGGGAGCGCTCCAGGAGACCCAGTACTTC
TRBV28	.	TRBD1	TRBJ2-5	CASSLLIGAGGAETQYF	TGTGCCAGCAGTTTATTGATAGGGGCAGGGGGCGCAGAGACCCAGTACTTC
TRBV6-1	.	.	TRBJ1-5	CASSEGWPIQPQHF	TGTGCCAGCAGTGAAGGGTGGCCGATCCAGCCCCAGCATTTT
TRBV11-3	.	TRBD2	TRBJ2-3	CASSLDRTSGSTDTQYF	TGTGCCAGCAGCTTAGACAGGACTAGCGGGAGCACAGATACGCAGTATTTT
TRBV29-1	.	TRBD2	TRBJ2-7	CSAQRGGPYEQYF	TGCAGCGCCCAACGGGGGGGTCCCTACGAGCAGTACTTC
TRBV9	.	TRBD1	TRBJ1-1	CASDGQGAVTEAFF	TGTGCCAGTGACGGGCAGGGGGCAGTCACTGAAGCTTTCTTT
TRBV19	.	.	TRBJ1-1	CASSMGWGPSEAFF	TGTGCCAGTAGTATGGGCTGGGGGCCGTCTGAAGCTTTCTTT
TRBV20-1	.	.	TRBJ1-2	CSASDLSGDTF	TGCAGTGCTAGCGACCTATCAGGTGACACCTTC
TRBV10-1	.	TRBD2	TRBJ2-7	CASSKASGDSYEQYF	TGCGCCAGCAGCAAGGCTAGCGGGGACTCCTACGAGCAGTACTTC
TRBV30	once	TRBD1	TRBJ1-1	CAWSRQGPNTEAFF	TGTGCCTGGAGTCGACAGGGACCGAACACTGAAGCTTTCTTT
TRBV12-5	.	.	TRBJ1-1	CASGLGDKAGVKAFF	TGTGCTAGTGGTTTGGGGGACAAGGCGGGGGTTAAAGCTTTCTTT
TRBV7-2	.	TRBD2	TRBJ2-2	CASSPREVGLGGGELFF	TGTGCCAGCAGCCCACGGGAGGTGGGACTAGGGGGCGGGGAGCTGTTTTTT
TRBV10-3	once	.	TRBJ2-7	CAISEGELGYEQYF	TGTGCCATCAGTGAAGGGGAACTGGGCTACGAGCAGTACTTC
TRBV7-9	.	.	TRBJ2-5	CASFHAPSGARETQYF	TGTGCCAGCTTCCATGCGCCCTCAGGGGCGAGAGAGACCCAGTACTTC
TRBV20-1	once	TRBD2	TRBJ2-5	CSASSLAAQETQYF	TGCAGTGCTAGTTCACTAGCGGCCCAAGAGACCCAGTACTTC
TRBV6-5	.	.	TRBJ2-1	CASSSSGREQFF	TGTGCCAGCAGTAGCTCGGGAAGAGAGCAGTTCTTC
TRBV5-1	.	TRBD2	TRBJ2-7	CASRISPGLAGGLREQYF	TGCGCCAGCCGCATTTCCCCGGGACTAGCGGGGGGACTACGGGAGCAGTACTTC
TRBV2	.	TRBD2	TRBJ2-5	CASMLTAGDRETQYF	TGTGCCAGCATGCTGACGGCGGGAGACCGAGAGACCCAGTACTTC
TRBV19	few	.	TRBJ1-5	CASSIEGAFGNQPQHF	TGTGCCAGTAGTATAGAAGGGGCTTTCGGCAATCAGCCCCAGCATTTT
TRBV5-4	.	.	TRBJ1-1	CASSSEQRRINTEAFF	TGTGCCAGCAGCTCGGAACAGAGACGCATTAACACTGAAGCTTTCTTT
TRBV2	.	.	TRBJ1-5	CASRFGGSNQPQHF	TGTGCCAGCAGGTTCGGGGGTAGCAATCAGCCCCAGCATTTT
TRBV28	.	.	TRBJ1-2	CASSYQTFGYTF	TGTGCCAGCAGTTATCAGACATTTGGCTACACCTTC
TRBV4-1	.	.	TRBJ2-7	CASSQVGFSYEQYF	TGCGCCAGCAGCCAAGTCGGTTTTTCCTACGAGCAGTACTTC
TRBV5-1	.	TRBD1	TRBJ1-1	CASSPDRGMWNTEAFF	TGCGCCAGCAGCCCCGACAGGGGAATGTGGAACACTGAAGCTTTCTTT
TRBV12-3/TRBV12-4	.	.	TRBJ1-2	CASSLSRAGGYTF	TGTGCCAGCAGTTTGTCCAGGGCTGGTGGCTACACCTTC
TRBV5-5	.	.	TRBJ2-3	CASSLAWVQGEVTDTQYF	TGTGCCAGCAGCTTGGCCTGGGTTCAGGGTGAGGTAACAGATACGCAGTATTTT
TRBV29-1	once	TRBD2	TRBJ2-1	CSVPFPGGGTYNEQFF	TGCAGCGTTCCCTTCCCGGGGGGGGGTACCTACAATGAGCAGTTCTTC
TRBV2	.	TRBD1	TRBJ1-2	CASKGQGADYGYTF	TGTGCCAGCAAGGGGCAGGGGGCAGACTATGGCTACACCTTC
TRBV28	.	TRBD1	TRBJ2-5	CASFRQGWETQYF	TGTGCCAGCTTTAGACAGGGGTGGGAGACCCAGTACTTC
TRBV29-1	.	.	TRBJ1-3	CSVEYSSDTIYF	TGCAGCGTTGAGTATAGTAGCGACACCATATATTTT
TRBV28	.	.	TRBJ1-5	CASSLSQGYQPQHF	TGTGCCAGCAGTTTAAGTCAGGGGTATCAGCCCCAGCATTTT
TRBV6-5	.	TRBD1	TRBJ1-6	CASSSWTGNSPLHF	TGTGCCAGCAGTTCCTGGACAGGGAATTCACCCCTCCACTTT
TRBV3-1/TRBV3-2	few	TRBD1	TRBJ1-1	CASGQGGNTEAFF	TGTGCCAGCGGACAGGGGGGGAACACTGAAGCTTTCTTT
TRBV5-4	.	TRBD2	TRBJ2-7	CASSLAGLAGFPGEQYF	TGTGCCAGCAGCTTGGCCGGACTAGCGGGGTTTCCGGGCGAGCAGTACTTC
TRBV30	.	TRBD1	TRBJ2-5	CAWRTGGQETQYF	TGTGCCTGGAGGACAGGGGGCCAGGAGACCCAGTACTTC
TRBV6-5	.	TRBD1	TRBJ1-2	CASSRGLGTF	TGTGCCAGCAGTAGGGGGCTCGGCACCTTC